Following are 27 T cell receptor beta chains from one sample sequenced in a study of blood T cell repertoires in COVID-19. The repertoire was sequenced with immunoSEQ multiplex PCR; TCRdb's copy has only in-frame clones and lacks some. The profile shows fewer than 90,000 clones, 80% to 90% of them singletons. What was sequenced was peripheral blood. The receptors shown here come from a woman older than 75 with active COVID-19.

This chain links TRBV7-3 with TRBJ2-3; TRBD2 aligns across 13 bases. The germline gives CDR1 SGHTA, CDR2 FQGTGA. This CDR3 region has 18 residues. V trimming: 5 bases; J trimming: 4 bases; junction bases outside the gene matches: 12. CDR3 in amino acids: CASSPQPPGTSGADTQYF. CDR3 bases: TGTGCCAGCAGCCCGCAGCCCCCCGGGACTAGCGGGGCAGATACGCAGTATTTT.

The chain has TRBV5-4 and TRBJ2-1; 11 nucleotides match TRBD1. Germline V gene sequence: CDR1 SGHNT, CDR2 YYREEE (reference sequence). This CDR3 is 16 amino acids long. V gave up 0 bases and J gave up 9 bases; unmatched junction bases: 8. CDR3 loop: CASSLERTGGRGEQFF. The CDR3 DNA reads as TGTGCCAGCAGCTTGGAGAGGACAGGGGGCAGGGGTGAGCAGTTCTTC.

The rearrangement uses TRBV27 and TRBJ1-4, with 9 bases identical to TRBD1. The CDR3 has 13 residues. V shed 4 bases, J shed 13 bases, and the junction held 7 bases outside the gene matches. From germline, CDR1 is MNHEY and CDR2 SMNVEV (reference sequence). CDR3: CASSSLTGGGLFF. The CDR3 region has the DNA TGTGCCAGCAGTTCATTGACAGGGGGGGGACTGTTTTTT.

The V gene is TRBV5-4, the J gene TRBJ2-2; 7 nucleotides match TRBD1. The germline V gene has CDR1 SGHNT and CDR2 YYREEE (reference sequence). The CDR3 extends over 15 amino acids. V shed 4 bases and J 9 bases; nucleotides not matched to a gene: 12. The DNA for the CDR3 is TGTGCCAGCAGCCCTAGCTCAACAGGGGTGAGGGAGCTGTTTTTT. As protein: CASSPSSTGVRELFF.

V is TRBV5-1 and J is TRBJ2-2, with a tentative D call TRBD1 (6 bases). V was pared by 0 bases and J by 2 bases, with 8 bases between. CDR1 and CDR2 from the germline V gene are SGHRS and YFSETQ. The CDR3 totals 15 residues. The CDR3 loop is CASSLGQDNTGELFF. The CDR3 DNA is TGCGCCAGCAGCTTGGGACAGGATAACACCGGGGAGCTGTTTTTT.

J is TRBJ2-7 and V is TRBV2, with 9 nucleotides matching TRBD2. V lost 5 bases to trimming and J lost 0 bases; unmatched junction nucleotides: 5. Looked up from germline, CDR1 is SNHLY and CDR2 is FYNNEI. The CDR3 totals 15 residues. The CDR3 nucleotides are TGTGCCAGCAGTTTAGCGGGAGTCGGCTCCTACGAGCAGTACTTC. Its protein product is CASSLAGVGSYEQYF.

This rearrangement joins TRBV28 to TRBJ2-2; 11 bases align to TRBD1. The CDR3 contains 14 residues. Germline loops: CDR1 MDHEN, CDR2 SYDVKM. The J segment lost 7 bases and the V segment lost 11 bases, leaving 9 bases of the junction unmatched. The CDR3 region is CALSLGTGGGELFF. In DNA, the CDR3 is TGTGCCCTCAGTTTAGGGACAGGGGGCGGGGAGCTGTTTTTT.

This rearrangement joins TRBV5-6 to TRBJ2-3; the D is unclear. The V gene's germline CDR1 is SGHDT and CDR2 YYEEEE. With 6 bases removed from V and 4 bases from J, the gap between germline ends came to 12 bases. The CDR3 contains 13 residues. The CDR3 here is CASTPRSADTQYF. DNA of the CDR3: TGTGCCAGCACCCCACGGAGCGCAGATACGCAGTATTTT.

This clone was detected only once. The chain joins TRBV2 to TRBJ2-1; a possible D gene is TRBD2 (6 bases). V dropped 6 bases and J dropped 7 bases, with 10 bases sitting between them. The CDR3 covers 12 residues. Germline V gene data show CDR1 as SNHLY and CDR2 as FYNNEI. The CDR3 nucleotides are TGTGCCAGCAGGGGGGGATCGAATGAGCAGTTCTTC. It codes for CASRGGSNEQFF.

The rearrangement joins TRBV7-8 to TRBJ1-2; TRBD1 aligns across 8 bases. Germline trimming cut 0 bases from V and 8 bases from J; bases unmatched to any gene: 8. The length of the CDR3 is 15 residues. CDR1 SGHVS and CDR2 FQNEAQ come from the germline V gene. The CDR3: CASSLAQGAGNGYTF. CDR3 DNA: TGTGCCAGCAGCTTAGCGCAGGGGGCCGGGAACGGCTACACCTTC.

This clone was picked up one time. The chain uses TRBV28 and TRBJ1-3, with D unclear. The germline gives CDR1 MDHEN, CDR2 SYDVKM. Between the trimmed V and J ends, which lost 2 bases and 0 bases, there was a span of 2 bases. The length of the CDR3 is 13 residues. Here the CDR3 DNA reads TGTGCCAGCAGTTTACTCTCTGGAAACACCATATATTTT. Protein: CASSLLSGNTIYF. Drawing the rest from reference TRBV28 and TRBJ1-3, the complete variable domain is DVKVTQSSRYLVKRTGEKVFLECVQDMDHENMFWYRQDPGLGLRLIYFSYDVKMKEKGDIPEGYSVSREKKERFSLILESASTNQTSMYLCASSLLSGNTIYFGEGSWLTVV.

The chain couples TRBV11-3 to TRBJ2-3; D call uncertain. Trimming removed 5 bases at V and 7 bases at J, with 13 bases between. The CDR3 totals 13 residues. The germline gives CDR1 SGHNT, CDR2 YENEEA. The CDR3 region is CASSPSRGHTQYF. The CDR3 DNA sequence: TGTGCCAGCAGCCCCAGCCGCGGTCATACGCAGTATTTT.

The CDR3 here is CASSLRGGELFF. The CDR3 DNA follows: TGTGCCAGCAGTTTGAGAGGCGGGGAGCTGTTTTTT. V and J are TRBV12-3 or TRBV12-4 and TRBJ2-2; D is uncertain. V lost 3 bases and J 7 bases, leaving 6 bases between the germline ends. The CDR3 consists of 12 residues.

The V and J genes are TRBV28 and TRBJ1-4; tentatively, D is TRBD1 (5 bases). CDR1 and CDR2 (germline): MDHEN, SYDVKM. V was clipped by 6 bases and J by 0 bases, with 14 bases between them. The CDR3 is 16 residues long. This chain's CDR3 is CASSSRDSATNEKLFF. In nucleotides, the CDR3 is TGTGCCAGCAGCTCCCGCGACAGTGCAACTAATGAAAAACTGTTTTTT.

This chain connects TRBV7-6 to TRBJ1-3; 7 bases are a match to TRBD1. The junction had 3 bases not matched to a gene; V was cut back by 1 base and J by 0 bases. The CDR3 has 16 residues. CDR1 is SGHVS, CDR2 FNYEAQ, per germline. This CDR3 reads CASSLVGDSSGNTIYF. For the CDR3, the DNA is TGTGCCAGCAGCTTAGTAGGGGACAGCTCTGGAAACACCATATATTTT.

Concerning this clone: The junction differs from germline at one of its ends, possibly a read error. The chain recombines TRBV12-3 or TRBV12-4 with TRBJ1-2; D is uncertain. The CDR3 loop spans 13 amino acids. The CDR3 loop reads CASSLSPKYGSTF. The CDR3 nucleotides are TGTGCCAGCAGTTTAAGTCCGAAGTATGGCTCCACCTTC.

The chain's CDR3 is CAWRFDRDNEQYF. As DNA, the CDR3 is TGTGCCTGGAGATTCGACAGGGATAACGAGCAGTACTTC. The chain has TRBV30 and TRBJ2-7, with 7 bases aligning to TRBD1. The CDR3 runs 13 residues. With V trimmed by 3 bases and J by 5 bases, 7 bases remained unmatched. Germline-derived CDR1 and CDR2 are GTSNPN and SVGIG (reference sequence).

The chain is built from TRBV9 and TRBJ2-1, with a tentative D call TRBD2 (7 bases). V lost 4 bases and J 7 bases, leaving 15 bases between the germline ends. This CDR3 is 14 amino acids long. The V gene's germline CDR1 is SGDLS and CDR2 YYNGEE. CDR3: CASSPGGAGNEQFF. The CDR3 DNA reads as TGTGCCAGCAGCCCTGGGGGGGCAGGGAATGAGCAGTTCTTC.

This clone was observed a single time. The chain has TRBV7-8 and TRBJ2-1; 7 nucleotides match TRBD2. V shed 6 bases and J 0 bases; nucleotides not matched to a gene: 8. CDR1 and CDR2 (germline): SGHVS, FQNEAQ. The CDR3 runs to 16 residues. DNA of the CDR3: TGTGCCAGCAGATCCAGCGGGGCTAGCTCCTACAATGAGCAGTTCTTC. Its protein product is CASRSSGASSYNEQFF.

V gene TRBV6-2 or TRBV6-3 combines with J gene TRBJ2-2, with unresolved D. V was pared by 3 bases and J by 6 bases, with 5 bases between. The CDR3 has 12 amino acids. Germline V lookup: CDR1 MNHEY, CDR2 SVGEGT. The CDR3 here is CASSYQAGELFF. CDR3 DNA: TGTGCCAGCAGTTATCAGGCCGGGGAGCTGTTTTTT.

V is TRBV28 and J is TRBJ1-5, with D perhaps TRBD1 (5 bases). The CDR3 is 14 amino acids. Trimming removed 8 bases at V and 6 bases at J, with 17 bases between. The germline gives CDR1 MDHEN, CDR2 SYDVKM. The CDR3 protein is CASGGDGGIQPQHF. DNA for the CDR3: TGTGCCAGCGGGGGGGATGGAGGAATTCAGCCCCAGCATTTT.

CDR3 loop: CASTNRGTGVEAFF. Here the CDR3 DNA reads TGTGCCAGTACGAACCGGGGGACAGGGGTTGAAGCTTTCTTT. The V and J genes are TRBV19 and TRBJ1-1; 10 nucleotides align to TRBD1. Losses at the gene ends were 7 bases for V and 7 bases for J; bases not matched to a gene: 9. In germline, CDR1 is LNHDA, CDR2 SQIVND (reference sequence). The CDR3 runs 14 residues. Looking up the rest from reference TRBV19 and TRBJ1-1 gives the full variable domain: DGGITQSPKYLFRKEGQNVTLSCEQNLNHDAMYWYRQDPGQGLRLIYYSQIVNDFQKGDIAEGYSVSREKKESFPLTVTSAQKNPTAFYLCASTNRGTGVEAFFGQGTRLTVV.

The V and J genes are TRBV10-3 and TRBJ2-2; TRBD1 aligns across 7 bases. The CDR3 consists of 14 residues. Per germline, CDR1 ENHRY and CDR2 SYGVKD. V lost 8 bases and J lost 1; bases outside the gene matches: 4. CDR3: CAIGRQGNTGELFF. The CDR3 DNA is TGTGCCATCGGCCGACAGGGGAACACCGGGGAGCTGTTTTTT.

The gene calls are TRBV7-2 and TRBJ2-1, with a tentative D call TRBD1 (6 bases). V was shortened by 3 bases and J by 5 bases, with 11 bases between the two germline ends. The germline gives CDR1 SGHTA, CDR2 FQGNSA. This CDR3 is built from 14 residues. This CDR3 reads CASSFGGSHNEQFF. As DNA, the CDR3 is TGTGCCAGCAGCTTTGGGGGCAGTCACAATGAGCAGTTCTTC.

V usage is TRBV7-9 and J usage is TRBJ1-4, with D perhaps matching TRBD1 (5 bases). Germline-derived CDR1 and CDR2 are SEHNR and FQNEAQ (reference sequence). The CDR3 has 14 residues. Deletions cut 3 bases from V and 8 bases from J, with 13 bases between. DNA of the CDR3: TGTGCCAGCAGCTTCCGGGACTCGAAGGAAAAACTGTTTTTT. Its translation: CASSFRDSKEKLFF.

The genes are TRBV5-1 and TRBJ2-7; TRBD2 matches 12 bases. The CDR3 totals 14 residues. V shed 4 bases and J 6 bases; nucleotides not matched to a gene: 5. CDR1 and CDR2 (germline): SGHRS, YFSETQ. This CDR3 reads CASSQLAGGGEQYF. The CDR3 DNA reads as TGCGCCAGCAGCCAACTAGCGGGAGGTGGCGAGCAGTACTTC.

This sequence joins TRBV28 and TRBJ2-7; tentative D call: TRBD1 (8 bases). Trimming cost V 6 bases and J 6 bases, with 24 bases left between them. CDR3 size: 16 residues. Germline values: CDR1 MDHEN, CDR2 SYDVKM. CDR3 in amino acids: CASSYPHGQGLSEQYF. For the CDR3, the DNA is TGTGCCAGCAGCTACCCTCACGGACAGGGACTAAGCGAGCAGTACTTC.